Presented here are 18 T cell receptor beta chains from one specimen sequenced in a study of tumor-infiltrating lymphocytes in primary liver carcinoma. The study extracted blood RNA from unsorted whole blood and also extracted germline DNA. With roughly 540 ng total RNA as template and a constant-region primer, TCR beta cDNA was made. Slightly modified ARM-PCR with three nested multiplex PCR rounds yielded TCR beta libraries. Amplification in the first two PCR rounds was performed using TRBV1-TRBV30 forward primers and a C-beta reverse primer for about 10 cycles each. TCRdb re-called the multiplex PCR reads through MiXCR, storing one row per CDR3 protein. Found here are about 310,000 distinct CDR3 sequences, over 55% of them singletons; the top ten hold roughly 8.6%. The sequencing input was peripheral blood. These receptor sequences come from a man in his forties or fifties with primary liver carcinoma and hepatitis B virus infection.

Comments on this clonotype: A junction boundary mismatches the germline segment, possibly from a read error. The chain is built from TRBV5-4 and TRBJ2-4; TRBD1 matches at 7 bases. The CDR3 covers 15 residues. Germline V CDR1 and CDR2: SGHNT, YYREEE (reference sequence). The CDR3 region has the DNA TGTACCAGCAGCTTGGAAGGGGGCAGGAGAAACATTCAGTACTTC. This encodes CTSSLEGGRRNIQYF. Combining the CDR3 with reference TRBV5-4 and TRBJ2-4 gives the whole variable domain ETGVTQSPTHLIKTRGQQVTLRCSSQSGHNTVSWYQQALGQGPQFIFQYYREEENGRGNFPPRFSGLQFPNYSSELNVNALELDDSALYLCTSSLEGGRRNIQYFGAGTRLSVL.

This clonotype was recorded only once. At one end, the junction sequence differs from germline, possibly due to a read error. V is TRBV7-9 and J is TRBJ1-4; no firm D call. There are 15 residues in the CDR3. CDR1 and CDR2 from the germline V gene are SEHNR and FQNEAQ (reference sequence). The chain's CDR3 is CTSSLDAGGSEKLFF. The CDR3, as DNA: TGTACCAGCAGCTTAGATGCTGGAGGTTCCGAAAAACTGTTTTTT.

This clonotype was recorded many times. This chain uses TRBV5-1 with TRBJ2-7; 8 bases line up with TRBD1. The V gene end was trimmed by 0 bases and the J gene end by 5 bases; junction bases not matched to a gene: 4. Germline CDR1 SGHRS, CDR2 YFSETQ. The CDR3 loop spans 14 amino acids. CDR3 residues: CASSLGQGSNEQYF. CDR3 DNA sequence: TGCGCCAGCAGCTTGGGACAGGGGTCGAACGAGCAGTACTTC.

V is TRBV6-2 or TRBV6-3 and J is TRBJ2-3, with 7 bases fitting TRBD2. Germline V gene lookup returns CDR1 MNHEY and CDR2 SVGEGT. This CDR3 region has 18 residues. V lost 2 bases and J lost 4; bases outside the gene matches: 15. The CDR3 bases are TGTGCCAGCAGTTACGGGGGAGGGTGGACGGTTGTCGCAGATACGCAGTATTTT. It specifies CASSYGGGWTVVADTQYF.

The J gene is TRBJ2-1, the V gene TRBV28, with no clear D. This CDR3 comprises 12 residues. Per germline, CDR1 MDHEN and CDR2 SYDVKM. The ends were cut back, 7 bases at V and 9 bases at J, with 13 bases in the middle. CDR3 sequence: CASKTSVSEQFF. The CDR3 coding sequence is TGTGCCAGCAAAACATCAGTATCTGAGCAGTTCTTC.

At least ten counts were recorded for this clonotype. The gene calls are TRBV10-3 and TRBJ2-7, with a tentative D call TRBD1 (6 bases). V was shortened by 7 bases and J by 7 bases, with 14 bases between the two germline ends. Germline CDR1 reads ENHRY; CDR2 reads SYGVKD. There are 12 residues in the CDR3. DNA for the CDR3: TGTGCCATCACCAGGACAGAGGGTGAGCAGTACTTC. Amino acid sequence: CAITRTEGEQYF.

Judged by abundance, this clonotype is medium-sized. J is TRBJ2-7 and V is TRBV29-1; 15 bases map to TRBD2. Germline CDR1 and CDR2: SQVTM and ANQGSEA. The length of the CDR3 is 14 residues. Trimming took 6 bases from V and 7 from J; bases not matched to a gene: 7. CDR3 protein: CSVGTSGRSGEQYF. CDR3 coding DNA: TGCAGCGTCGGGACTAGCGGGAGGTCTGGGGAGCAGTACTTC.

About this clonotype itself: A much larger clone differs by one base, so this may be a read error. The chain combines TRBV10-3 with TRBJ2-7; D tentatively fits TRBD1 or TRBD2 (5 bases each). The length of the CDR3 is 13 residues. The germline V gene encodes CDR1 ENHRY and CDR2 SYGVKD. The CDR3 reads CVIRADTRYEQYF. The CDR3 coding sequence is TGTGTCATCAGAGCGGACACCAGATACGAGCAGTACTTC.

In DNA, the CDR3 is TGTGCCAGCAGCTTTCCCCTCTACAATGAGCAGTTCTTC. Its translation is CASSFPLYNEQFF. V is TRBV5-4 and J is TRBJ2-1; D not certain. Trimming took off 2 bases at V and 3 bases at J, with 6 bases between the two ends. Germline loops: CDR1 SGHNT, CDR2 YYREEE (reference sequence). This CDR3 region has 13 residues.

About this clonotype itself: This may arise from a read error, as a much more abundant clone is one base away. V usage is TRBV6-6 and J usage is TRBJ2-1; no firm D call. The V gene lost 6 bases and the J gene lost 3 bases, with 9 bases spanning the gap. This CDR3 region has 13 residues. Germline assignment: CDR1 MNHNY and CDR2 SVGAGI (reference sequence). The CDR3 sequence is CASRDYLYNEQFF. CDR3 sequence (DNA): TGTGCCAGCAGGGATTACCTCTACAATGAGCAGTTCTTC.

A note on this clonotype: Possible read error: a much larger clone is one base away. The genes are TRBV5-4 and TRBJ2-3; D remains ambiguous. CDR1 and CDR2 (germline): SGHNT, YYREEE (reference sequence). There are 11 residues in the CDR3. The CDR3 nucleotides read TGTGCCAGCAGCTTGGTAGATACGCAGTGTTTT. Translation: CASSLVDTQCF.

A note on this clonotype: The junction shows a germline mismatch at one end, possibly a read error. This chain connects TRBV5-5 to TRBJ1-2; D is perhaps TRBD1 (5 bases). This CDR3 has 13 residues. Germline CDR1 and CDR2: SGHKS and YYEKEE (reference sequence). CDR3 sequence: CASSPTGGFGYAF. The CDR3 DNA reads TGTGCCAGCAGTCCAACGGGGGGTTTTGGCTACGCCTTC.

This chain joins TRBV7-8 and TRBJ2-7; 9 bases align to TRBD2. V shed 5 bases, J shed 4 bases, and the junction held 9 bases outside the gene matches. Germline V lookup: CDR1 SGHVS, CDR2 FQNEAQ. The CDR3 consists of 15 residues. The CDR3 protein is CASSRIAGALYEQYF. CDR3 in DNA: TGTGCCAGCAGCCGAATAGCGGGAGCCCTTTACGAGCAGTACTTC.

To note about this clonotype: Since a much larger clone is just one base distant, this may be a read error. The chain carries TRBV6-2 or TRBV6-3 and TRBJ2-1, with 13 bases matching TRBD2. CDR3 size: 16 residues. Per the germline V gene, CDR1 is MNHEY and CDR2 is SVGEGT. The CDR3 region has the DNA TGTGCCAGCAGTTACCCGGGACTAGCGGGATCCAATGAGCAGTCCTTC. It yields the protein CASSYPGLAGSNEQSF.

To note about this clonotype: This could be a read error, since a much larger clone is one nucleotide away. The rearrangement links TRBV6-5 to TRBJ2-3; tentatively, D is TRBD1 (6 bases). This CDR3 is 16 amino acids long. Germline V CDR1 and CDR2: MNHEY, SVGAGI. V gave up 6 bases and J gave up 1 base, with 17 bases separating them. The CDR3 is CASSQGLGAGTDTQYF. CDR3 in DNA: TGTGCCAGCAGCCAAGGACTGGGGGCAGGCACAGATACGCAGTATTTT.

On this clonotype itself: The junction shows a germline mismatch at one end, possibly a read error. V is TRBV6-2 or TRBV6-3 and J is TRBJ2-7, with unresolved D. The germline V gene encodes CDR1 MNHEY and CDR2 SVGEGT. This CDR3 region has 16 residues. The CDR3 DNA reads as TGTGTCAGCAGTTACTCGCAACGGAATTTCTCCTACGAGCAGTACTTC. Encoded protein: CVSSYSQRNFSYEQYF.

As for this clonotype: At one end the junction does not follow the germline gene, possibly because of a read error. The chain uses TRBV6-5 and TRBJ2-2; weak D call: TRBD2 (5 bases). This CDR3 comprises 19 residues. CDR1 is MNHEY, CDR2 SVGAGI, per germline. CDR3 protein: CASSYSRPGYALGTGELFF. The CDR3 DNA is TGTGCCAGCAGTTACTCGAGGCCGGGATATGCCCTAGGCACCGGGGAGCTATTTTTT.

This clonotype has only a few counts. The chain joins TRBV5-1 to TRBJ1-4; tentatively, D is TRBD1 (6 bases). The ends were cut back, 2 bases at V and 5 bases at J, with 10 bases in the middle. The V gene's germline CDR1 is SGHRS and CDR2 YFSETQ. The CDR3 contains 14 residues. The CDR3 DNA sequence: TGCGCCAGCAGCTTATACGGACAGAATGAAAAACTGTTTTTT. Protein sequence: CASSLYGQNEKLFF.